Below are 16 T cell receptor beta chains sequenced from a single sample in a study of T cells in Graves' hyperthyroidism and ophthalmopathy. RNA transcripts yielded amplified TCR beta CDR3 regions. The HTBI set primed first-round TCR CDR3 RT-PCR. Using its own MiXCR run on the multiplex PCR reads, TCRdb lists one record per CDR3 protein. The top ten hold more than 15% of the sample, which has under 700,000 distinct CDR3 sequences, 16% seen once. The sample taken for sequencing was blood. The receptors were gathered from a woman aged 18-29 years with Graves' hyperthyroidism.

As DNA, the CDR3 is TGTGCCAGCAGCTTAGGTGTGATCTCCGGGGAGCTGTTTTTT. This translates into CASSLGVISGELFF. V gene TRBV7-9 combines with J gene TRBJ2-2; D is uncertain. Trimming removed 1 base from V and 6 bases from J, with 9 bases in between. CDR1 is SEHNR, CDR2 FQNEAQ, per germline (reference sequence). The CDR3 sequence is 14 residues long.

This clonotype was detected many times. J is TRBJ2-7 and V is TRBV12-3 or TRBV12-4, with D uncertain. V gave up 2 bases and J gave up 3 bases, with 2 bases separating them. The CDR3 runs to 11 residues. The CDR3 coding sequence is TGTGCCAGCAGTTTAAACTACGAGCAGTACTTC. Translation: CASSLNYEQYF.

The count of this clonotype is one. The chain combines TRBV18 with TRBJ1-4; 7 bases map to TRBD1. Germline V CDR1 and CDR2: KGHSH, LQKENI. This CDR3 is 17 amino acids long. J gave up 7 bases and V 4 bases, and 15 bases lay outside the gene matches. CDR3 in DNA: TGTGCCAGCTCACAACGCCTCGGGGACAGACAAAGTGAAAAACTGTTTTTT. It translates to CASSQRLGDRQSEKLFF.

Many counts were recorded for this clonotype. The chain joins TRBV2 to TRBJ2-1, with TRBD2 identical over 8 bases. This CDR3 comprises 16 residues. Unmatched junction bases numbered 9, after V lost 5 bases and J lost 3 bases. CDR1 and CDR2 (germline): SNHLY, FYNNEI. The CDR3 here is CASSTTVAGLYNEQFF. For the CDR3, the DNA is TGTGCCAGCAGTACCACTGTAGCGGGACTCTACAATGAGCAGTTCTTC.

This clonotype was counted only a few times. The rearrangement uses TRBV7-9 and TRBJ2-7; D possibly uses TRBD1 or TRBD2 (7 bases each). In germline, CDR1 is SEHNR, CDR2 FQNEAQ (reference sequence). The CDR3 length is 13 residues. The ends were cut back, 5 bases at V and 5 bases at J, with 13 bases in the middle. The DNA for the CDR3 is TGTGCCAGCAGCCCGGGGGGACAGAACGAGCAGTACTTC. It encodes CASSPGGQNEQYF.

There are a few counts of this clonotype. The chain combines TRBV5-4 with TRBJ2-1; no clear D. The CDR3 length is 13 residues. Germline CDR1 reads SGHNT; CDR2 reads YYREEE (reference sequence). Trimming cost V 0 bases and J 6 bases, with 7 bases left between them. This CDR3 is CASSLGSINEQFF. The CDR3, as DNA: TGTGCCAGCAGCTTGGGCAGTATCAATGAGCAGTTCTTC. The full variable domain, its missing parts supplied by reference TRBV5-4 and TRBJ2-1, is ETGVTQSPTHLIKTRGQQVTLRCSSQSGHNTVSWYQQALGQGPQFIFQYYREEENGRGNFPPRFSGLQFPNYSSELNVNALELDDSALYLCASSLGSINEQFFGPGTRLTVL.

This clonotype occurred a few times. Germline and junction disagree at one end, which may indicate a read error. The chain has TRBV2 and TRBJ2-5, with D maybe TRBD2 (5 bases). Germline CDR1 SNHLY, CDR2 FYNNEI. The CDR3 spans 13 residues. The CDR3 protein is CASRESGFSGPDF. CDR3 in DNA: TGTGCCAGCAGGGAAAGCGGCTTTTCCGGCCCGGACTTC.

This clonotype was detected only a few times. This chain uses TRBV12-3 or TRBV12-4 with TRBJ1-1; D possibly corresponds to TRBD1 (5 bases). V was cut by 6 bases and J by 6 bases, with 14 bases left in between. This CDR3 spans 13 amino acids. As DNA, the CDR3 is TGTGCCAGCAGGAGGGCCGGGGGGGCTGAAGCTTTCTTT. Protein: CASRRAGGAEAFF.

This clonotype was counted at least ten times. The rearrangement joins TRBV28 to TRBJ2-2; 13 nucleotides agree with TRBD2. This CDR3 region has 18 residues. V was clipped by 6 bases and J by 4 bases; unmatched bases: 11. CDR1 and CDR2 from the germline V gene are MDHEN and SYDVKM. CDR3 sequence (DNA): TGTGCCAGCAGGCCCGTAACTAGCGGGAGGGAGAGCACCGGGGAGCTGTTTTTT. The encoded protein is CASRPVTSGRESTGELFF.

The chain employs TRBV25-1 and TRBJ1-4; 7 bases align to TRBD1. The germline V gene has CDR1 MGHDK and CDR2 SYGVNS. The CDR3 loop spans 16 amino acids. V shed 4 bases, J shed 4 bases, and the junction held 9 bases outside the gene matches. CDR3 amino acids: CASSVHLGDSNEKLFF. The CDR3 bases are TGTGCCAGCAGTGTTCACCTTGGGGACAGTAATGAAAAACTGTTTTTT.

This clonotype was counted ten times or more. The chain recombines TRBV28 with TRBJ2-7; weak D call: TRBD1 (5 bases). The CDR3 totals 16 residues. Germline assignment: CDR1 MDHEN and CDR2 SYDVKM. Trimming removed 2 bases at V and 0 bases at J, with 14 bases between. The CDR3 protein is CASSLQGPMVSYEQYF. The CDR3, as DNA: TGTGCCAGCAGTTTACAGGGTCCGATGGTCTCCTACGAGCAGTACTTC.

This clonotype has only a few counts. The chain recombines TRBV7-2 with TRBJ1-1; 7 bases fit TRBD1. Germline loops: CDR1 SGHTA, CDR2 FQGNSA. Trimming took 3 bases from V and 6 from J; bases not matched to a gene: 7. The CDR3 length is 14 residues. The CDR3 spells CASSLTGKVAEAFF. Written as DNA, the CDR3 is TGTGCCAGCAGCTTGACAGGGAAAGTAGCTGAAGCTTTCTTT.

This clonotype turned up a few times. The chain couples TRBV5-1 to TRBJ1-2; no firm D call. V was clipped by 0 bases and J by 2 bases, with 11 bases between them. Germline loops: CDR1 SGHRS, CDR2 YFSETQ. The CDR3 totals 15 residues. DNA for the CDR3: TGCGCCAGCAGCTTGGTTAGGGCAGAGAACTATGGCTACACCTTC. This sequence encodes CASSLVRAENYGYTF.

This clonotype was seen many times. This chain links TRBV10-1 with TRBJ2-3, with 12 bases aligning to TRBD2. V lost 6 bases and J lost 2; bases outside the gene matches: 6. The CDR3 runs to 16 residues. CDR1 and CDR2 (germline): WNHNN, SYGVQD (reference sequence). This CDR3 is CASSLGLAGLTDTQYF. The CDR3 nucleotides are TGCGCCAGCAGCTTAGGACTAGCGGGGCTCACAGATACGCAGTATTTT.

This chain uses TRBV10-3 with TRBJ2-2; 9 nucleotides align to TRBD2. Germline V gene data show CDR1 as ENHRY and CDR2 as SYGVKD. This CDR3 spans 17 amino acids. The V segment lost 3 bases and the J segment 2 bases; nucleotides outside the gene matches: 7. The CDR3 loop reads CAISEERGAPNTGELFF. The CDR3 bases are TGTGCCATCAGTGAAGAGCGGGGGGCACCAAACACCGGGGAGCTGTTTTTT.

This clonotype was counted between two and nine times. The chain has TRBV6-2 or TRBV6-3 and TRBJ2-1; D is possibly TRBD2 (5 bases). The CDR3 spans 12 residues. V shed 7 bases and J shed 10 bases, with 14 bases lying between them. Per the germline V gene, CDR1 is MNHEY and CDR2 is SVGEGT. This chain's CDR3 is CASTKAGVEQFF. In DNA form, the CDR3 reads TGTGCCAGCACTAAGGCCGGGGTAGAGCAGTTCTTC.